This T cell receptor (beta chain) appears in the sequencing data of a study of T-cell reconstitution after alpha-beta-depleted transplantation in children. Points from the study as a whole: When one year had passed after transplant, most T-cell counts and diversity came from newly produced T cells. Two months or so post-transplant, alpha-beta T cells reportedly derived from several hundred expanded graft clones.

For this clonotype: Its antigen is undetermined.

The library targeted TCRbeta and was prepared with unique molecular identifiers. MiXCR was run by TCRdb on the PCR reads, yielding one entry per CDR3 protein. The repertoire consists of about 420,000 distinct CDR3 sequences, with 15% to 20% occurring once and the leading ten covering just under 30%. This sample comprised PBMCs, mostly from graft donor cells, obtained 360 days after TCRalphabeta/CD19-depleted stem cell transplant. The TCR originated in a boy younger than two who had a stem cell transplant for Wiskott-Aldrich syndrome, so the T cells may come from the graft donor.

DNA of the CDR3: TGTGCCAGCAGTGACTTTAGGGGGACAGGGGGGATCGGGCAGTACTTC. Translated: CASSDFRGTGGIGQYF. The V and J genes are TRBV25-1 and TRBJ2-7; 11 bases fit TRBD1. CDR3 size: 16 residues. Germline assignment: CDR1 MGHDK and CDR2 SYGVNS. J lost 9 bases, V lost 3 bases, and 13 bases had no gene match.